Following are 17 T cell receptor beta chains from one sample sequenced in a study of T-cell memory formation after mild COVID-19. TCRdb used MiXCR to reprocess the 5' RACE reads, holding one entry per CDR3 protein. The sample shows hundreds of thousands of distinct CDR3 sequences, 20% to 25% of them seen only once. The source material was PBMCs or a T cell subset sorted from them (not recorded which). The receptors originated from an adult woman who had mild COVID-19 (a few samples of this study predate the infection). Cell type and time point are not known.

This clonotype came up a few times. The chain links TRBV7-2 to TRBJ2-3; TRBD2 agrees at 11 bases. CDR1 and CDR2 from the germline V gene are SGHTA and FQGNSA. The CDR3 is made up of 15 amino acids. J was trimmed by 2 bases and V by 4 bases; bases with no gene match: 2. CDR3 loop: CASSSSGGLTDTQYF. CDR3 in DNA: TGTGCCAGCAGCTCTAGCGGGGGGCTCACAGATACGCAGTATTTT.

This clonotype was detected only a few times. The chain recombines TRBV5-1 with TRBJ2-4, with 7 bases matching TRBD2. The CDR3 length is 15 residues. With V trimmed by 0 bases and J by 2 bases, 2 bases remained unmatched. Germline-derived CDR1 and CDR2 are SGHRS and YFSETQ. CDR3 sequence (DNA): TGCGCCAGCAGCTTGGACGGGGGGACCAAAAACATTCAGTACTTC. Protein product: CASSLDGGTKNIQYF.

The chain combines TRBV11-2 with TRBJ2-1, with D maybe TRBD2 (6 bases). The CDR3 is made up of 14 amino acids. In germline, CDR1 is SGHAT, CDR2 FQNNGV. The V gene lost 2 bases and the J gene lost 10 bases, with 15 bases spanning the gap. CDR3 coding DNA: TGTGCCAGCAGCTTACGGCTAGCGAGCAACGAGCAGTTCTTC. This sequence encodes CASSLRLASNEQFF.

This chain connects TRBV27 to TRBJ1-6, with TRBD1 identical over 8 bases. V was pared by 6 bases and J by 6 bases, with 10 bases of the junction left unmatched. In germline, CDR1 is MNHEY, CDR2 SMNVEV (reference sequence). There are 16 residues in the CDR3. The CDR3 sequence: CASSKGQAIPNSPLHF. In nucleotides, the CDR3 is TGTGCCAGCAGCAAGGGACAGGCCATTCCTAATTCACCCCTCCACTTT.

This clonotype appeared a few times. V gene TRBV12-3 or TRBV12-4 combines with J gene TRBJ2-1; D possibly corresponds to TRBD2 (6 bases). V lost 3 bases to trimming and J lost 4 bases, with 13 bases between them. This CDR3 is 15 amino acids long. The CDR3 nucleotides are TGTGCCAGCAGTTTTCGGGACTCGGGGTACAATGAGCAGTTCTTC. Translating gives CASSFRDSGYNEQFF.

The chain has TRBV27 and TRBJ1-2; D gene unclear. From germline, CDR1 is MNHEY and CDR2 SMNVEV (reference sequence). This CDR3 has 13 residues. Trimming shortened V by 3 bases and J by 4 bases, and 9 bases separated the two germline ends. CDR3 residues: CASSFYRSYGYTF. In DNA form, the CDR3 reads TGTGCCAGCAGTTTTTACAGATCCTATGGCTACACCTTC.

Only a few counts were recorded for this clonotype. The rearrangement joins TRBV13 to TRBJ2-1; TRBD2 agrees at 14 bases. This CDR3 comprises 15 residues. Unmatched junction bases numbered 4, after V lost 5 bases and J lost 7 bases. Germline loops: CDR1 PRHDT, CDR2 FYEKMQ (reference sequence). For the CDR3, the DNA is TGTGCCAGCAGCGTGGGACTAGCGGGAGCTAATGAGCAGTTCTTC. Its protein is CASSVGLAGANEQFF.

The CDR3 region has the DNA TGTGCCAGCAGCCAAGATTGGCAGGTTTATGGCTACACCTTC. Amino acid sequence: CASSQDWQVYGYTF. The chain is built from TRBV4-2 and TRBJ1-2; D uncertain. V was cut by 0 bases and J by 5 bases, with 10 bases left in between. CDR1 and CDR2 (germline): LGHNA, YNFKEQ. The CDR3 loop spans 14 amino acids.

In this sample, this clonotype turned up a few times. The V call is TRBV6-4, the J call TRBJ2-6; tentative D call: TRBD2 (6 bases). The germline V and J ends were trimmed by 0 bases and 0 bases, with 6 bases remaining between them. The length of the CDR3 is 16 residues. CDR1 is MRHNA, CDR2 SNTAGT, per germline. CDR3 in amino acids: CASSDSTSSGANVLTF. In nucleotides, the CDR3 is TGTGCCAGCAGTGACTCGACTAGCTCTGGGGCCAACGTCCTGACTTTC.

The chain is built from TRBV18 and TRBJ1-5; D perhaps matches TRBD1 (6 bases). The CDR3 has 15 amino acids. Trimming stripped 4 bases from V and 1 base from J, with 11 bases between. Germline CDR1 and CDR2: KGHSH and LQKENI. The DNA of the CDR3 is TGTGCCAGCTCACTTTGGAGGGGGAGCAATCAGCCCCAGCATTTT. Residues: CASSLWRGSNQPQHF.

The chain recombines TRBV4-1 with TRBJ2-5; 8 bases map to TRBD1. The trim removed 0 bases at V and 0 bases at J, leaving 6 bases unmatched. The CDR3 runs to 17 residues. Germline CDR1 MGHRA, CDR2 YSYEKL. The CDR3 region has the DNA TGCGCCAGCAGCCAAGACCTGGACAGGGTGTACCAAGAGACCCAGTACTTC. Protein sequence: CASSQDLDRVYQETQYF.

This clonotype was picked up many times. The chain employs TRBV3-1 and TRBJ2-7, with 15 positions matching TRBD2. The CDR3 contains 18 residues. V was clipped by 0 bases and J by 4 bases; unmatched bases: 7. Germline V gene data show CDR1 as LGHDT and CDR2 as YNNKEL (reference sequence). The CDR3 is CASSQDLWTSGRGYEQYF. In DNA, the CDR3 is TGTGCCAGCAGCCAAGATCTCTGGACTAGCGGGAGGGGTTACGAGCAGTACTTC.

The sample holds many counts of this clonotype. DNA for the CDR3: TGTGCCAGCAGTCCAAGGGGTTACGAGCAGTACTTC. It encodes CASSPRGYEQYF. This rearrangement joins TRBV7-9 to TRBJ2-7; TRBD1 might be the D (5 bases). The CDR3 runs to 12 residues. V was shortened by 6 bases and J by 4 bases, with 10 bases between the two germline ends. Germline V CDR1 and CDR2: SEHNR, FQNEAQ (reference sequence).

The chain recombines TRBV21-1 with TRBJ1-2; TRBD1 was called by the table and not checked on the DNA. TRBV21-1 is noted as a pseudogene. This CDR3 comprises 16 residues. CDR3 sequence (DNA): TGTGCCAGCAGCCTCAACCCCACAGAGAAGGGGAATGGCTACACCTTC. As protein: CASSLNPTEKGNGYTF.

This clonotype was counted many times. The V call is TRBV6-5, the J call TRBJ2-7; D call uncertain. CDR3 length: 13 amino acids. V was clipped by 5 bases and J by 1 base, with 9 bases between them. Per the germline V gene, CDR1 is MNHEY and CDR2 is SVGAGI. The CDR3 DNA follows: TGTGCCAGCAGTCGTAGCCTTTCCTACGAGCAGTACTTC. Translating it yields CASSRSLSYEQYF.

The chain carries TRBV4-2 and TRBJ2-3, with 12 bases lining up with TRBD2. The V and J ends lost 1 base and 0 bases, in that order; junction bases with no gene match: 2. Per the germline V gene, CDR1 is LGHNA and CDR2 is YNFKEQ. The CDR3 length is 17 residues. This CDR3 reads CASSQGTSGISTDTQYF. The CDR3 DNA is TGTGCCAGCAGCCAAGGGACTAGCGGGATCAGCACAGATACGCAGTATTTT.

This chain connects TRBV7-9 to TRBJ1-1; D not resolved. This CDR3 spans 14 amino acids. Deletions cut 5 bases from V and 5 bases from J, with 15 bases between. CDR1 and CDR2 from the germline V gene are SEHNR and FQNEAQ (reference sequence). CDR3 loop: CASSVLGGRTEAFF. The CDR3 nucleotides are TGTGCCAGCAGCGTCTTGGGAGGTCGAACTGAAGCTTTCTTT.